A selection of T cell receptor beta chains follows, all from one sample in a study of cytomegalovirus exposure and HLA in healthy donors. Method: immunoSEQ multiplex PCR; TCRdb's copy keeps in-frame clones and lacks some. Here the sample spans 65,000 to 95,000 clones, around 95% being singletons. Material for sequencing was PBMCs. Receptor source: a man between 18 and 35 years old in good health and CMV-seronegative. Both conserved end residues are part of each CDR3. The D gene is left open where the match is weak. Clone size is not always given. Where it is, it says once, few, many or a class for expanded clones.

>TRBJ1-2|NA|TRBV19|NA
CASSIELLTDVYGYTF
TGTGCCAGTAGTATAGAGCTACTAACCGACGTCTATGGCTACACCTTC
>TRBJ1-1|NA|TRBV27|NA
CASSLGGDPATEAFF
TGTGCCAGCAGTCTTGGAGGGGACCCCGCCACTGAAGCTTTCTTT
>TRBJ2-2|NA|TRBV6-6|NA
CASRSGDTGELFF
TGTGCCAGCAGATCCGGAGACACCGGGGAGCTGTTTTTT
>TRBJ1-2|TRBD1|TRBV12-5|NA
CASGFVRGTYTF
TGTGCTAGTGGTTTCGTCAGGGGGACATACACCTTC
>TRBJ2-7|TRBD1|TRBV6-6|once
CASSGRDSSSYEQYF
TGTGCCAGCAGCGGTAGGGACAGCTCCTCCTACGAGCAGTACTTC
>TRBJ2-7|TRBD1|TRBV27|once
CASSKKTGGYSYEQYF
TGTGCCAGCAGCAAAAAAACAGGGGGCTACTCCTACGAGCAGTACTTC
>TRBJ1-1|NA|TRBV18|NA
CASSPDGSGLAFF
TGTGCCAGCTCACCAGACGGGTCCGGGTTGGCTTTCTTT
>TRBJ1-2|NA|TRBV21-1|NA
CASSKAQGRECYTF
TGTGCCAGCAGCAAAGCGCAAGGGAGAGAGTGCTACACCTTC
>TRBJ2-5|TRBD1|TRBV10-3|NA
CAISESGGSQETQYF
TGTGCCATCAGTGAGTCAGGGGGCAGCCAAGAGACCCAGTACTTC
>TRBJ1-1|NA|TRBV9|NA
CASSVEPDTEAFF
TGTGCCAGCAGCGTAGAGCCCGACACTGAAGCTTTCTTT
>TRBJ2-5|NA|TRBV19|NA
CASSIDSEETQYF
TGTGCCAGTAGTATCGACAGTGAAGAGACCCAGTACTTC
>TRBJ2-7|NA|TRBV5-4|NA
CASTVQGNSYEQYF
TGTGCCAGCACCGTACAGGGTAACTCCTACGAGCAGTACTTC
>TRBJ1-2|TRBD1|TRBV30|NA
CAWQGQGFGYGYTF
TGTGCCTGGCAGGGACAGGGCTTTGGCTATGGCTACACCTTC
>TRBJ2-3|TRBD2|TRBV19|NA
CASSLLAVDTDTQYF
TGTGCCAGTAGTCTACTAGCGGTTGACACAGATACGCAGTATTTT
>TRBJ1-6|NA|TRBV19|NA
CASSGEQGLSGNSPLHF
TGTGCCAGTAGTGGAGAGCAGGGGCTGTCTGGGAATTCACCCCTCCACTTT
>TRBJ2-7|TRBD1|TRBV6-6|NA
CASTVSGTGPYEQYF
TGTGCCAGCACCGTATCCGGGACAGGACCCTACGAGCAGTACTTC
>TRBJ1-5|NA|TRBV28|NA
CATFGGATQPQHF
TGTGCCACCTTTGGGGGGGCAACTCAGCCCCAGCATTTT
>TRBJ2-3|NA|TRBV7-8|NA
CASSLVRGSDTQYF
TGTGCCAGCAGCTTAGTGAGGGGGTCAGATACGCAGTATTTT
>TRBJ1-1|NA|TRBV6-1|NA
CASRTPPRNTEAFF
TGTGCCAGCCGAACTCCACCGAGGAACACTGAAGCTTTCTTT
>TRBJ1-5|NA|TRBV9|NA
CASSVSSNQPQHF
TGTGCCAGCAGCGTTTCGAGCAATCAGCCCCAGCATTTT
>TRBJ2-4|TRBD1|TRBV5-4|once
CATRRGQENIQYF
TGTGCCACCCGTCGAGGACAGGAAAACATTCAGTACTTC
>TRBJ2-3|TRBD1|TRBV9|NA
CASSVGQGSLQDTQYF
TGTGCCAGCAGCGTAGGACAGGGTAGCCTCCAGGATACGCAGTATTTT